This T cell receptor (beta chain) was identified during a study of T cell responses to AZD1222 COVID-19 vaccine. General study points: The study identified only 6 or 7 AZD1222 recipients as seropositive at baseline. Vaccine-associated CD4 TCRs ranged over spike, dominating at 160-218 and 743-854.

The length of the CDR3 is 13 residues. Per germline, CDR1 SGHNT and CDR2 YYREEE (reference sequence). V was pared by 0 bases and J by 2 bases, with 5 bases between. TCRdb's copy holds only in-frame clones and misses some; the assay was immunoSEQ multiplex PCR. Of 70,000 to 95,000 clones in the sample, nearly 90% were seen once. Remarks on this clone: No antigen is known for it.

The material was peripheral blood, obtained on day 0 of MenACWY control vaccination. V usage is TRBV5-4 and J usage is TRBJ2-5; no clear D gene. This receptor was taken from an adult in good health. The CDR3 nucleotides are TGTGCCAGCAGCTTGGGAAAACAAGAGACCCAGTACTTC. Protein product: CASSLGKQETQYF.